The text below deals with one T cell receptor beta chain. The entry originates in a study of T-cell reconstitution after alpha-beta-depleted transplantation in children. The CDR3 runs 15 residues. CDR1 SGHRS and CDR2 YFSETQ come from the germline V gene. V shed 4 bases and J 6 bases; nucleotides not matched to a gene: 7. Preparation of the TCRbeta library used unique molecular identifiers. TCRdb re-derived calls from the PCR reads in MiXCR, one entry per CDR3 protein. The sample gives a few hundred thousand distinct CDR3 sequences, around 12% of which show up once; around 6.1% is in the top ten. The chain combines TRBV5-1 with TRBJ2-1; 10 bases agree with TRBD1. This TCR derives from a human donor who donated a stem cell graft to a child with combined immunodeficiency. The sample in question was PBMCs from the stem cell graft donor, obtained from the stem cell graft. CDR3 amino acids: CASSTDRGRSNEQFF. CDR3 DNA: TGCGCCAGCAGCACCGACAGGGGGCGCAGCAATGAGCAGTTCTTC.